Each of the 2 T cell receptor beta chains below was sequenced from the same sample in a study of cytomegalovirus exposure and HLA in healthy donors. The primer mix had 60 Vbeta and 13 Jbeta primers. Produced via immunoSEQ multiplex PCR; TCRdb's table is partial and in-frame only. The sample has 130,000 or so clones; more than 60% are singletons. The sequencing input was PBMCs. Receptor source: a woman between 40 and 55 years old in good health and CMV-seropositive.

The V gene is TRBV2, the J gene TRBJ2-3; the D gene is possibly TRBD2 (5 bases). V was trimmed by 1 base and J by 3 bases, leaving 17 bases between them. The CDR3 loop spans 17 amino acids. The germline gives CDR1 SNHLY, CDR2 FYNNEI. The CDR3 protein is CASSEVHPGSETDTQYF. In DNA, the CDR3 is TGTGCCAGCAGTGAAGTCCATCCGGGATCAGAGACAGATACGCAGTATTTT.

The chain recombines TRBV19 with TRBJ2-1; D perhaps matches TRBD1 (6 bases). V lost 4 bases to trimming and J lost 7 bases, with 8 bases between them. Per the germline V gene, CDR1 is LNHDA and CDR2 is SQIVND (reference sequence). The CDR3 loop spans 12 amino acids. The CDR3 sequence is CASSNRDNEQFF. The CDR3 DNA reads TGTGCCAGTAGTAACAGGGATAATGAGCAGTTCTTC.